A single sample is the source of the 23 T cell receptor beta chains below, sequenced in a study of shared clonotypes between healthy human individuals. The method was immunoSEQ multiplex PCR; TCRdb's version includes in-frame clones alone and lacks a portion of them. This table holds about 1 million clones, about 80% found once. Sequencing used memory CD4+ T cells sorted from blood. Described subset: CD45RA-negative fraction. These receptors originate from a man aged 18-30 years in good health.

The CDR3: CASSQPGQGTGELFF. The CDR3 DNA reads as TGTGCCAGCAGCCAACCGGGACAGGGAACCGGGGAGCTGTTTTTT. V is TRBV9 and J is TRBJ2-2, with 9 bases aligning to TRBD1. J gave up 5 bases and V 4 bases, and 6 bases lay outside the gene matches. CDR3 length equals 15 residues. CDR1 and CDR2 (germline): SGDLS, YYNGEE.

The chain recombines TRBV18 with TRBJ2-1; TRBD2 agrees at 11 bases. This CDR3 spans 15 amino acids. After removal of 6 bases from V and 2 bases from J, the junction contained 3 bases not matched to a gene. Germline CDR1 reads KGHSH; CDR2 reads LQKENI. The CDR3 loop is CASSTLAGAYNEQFF. The CDR3 coding sequence is TGTGCCAGCTCCACACTAGCGGGGGCCTACAATGAGCAGTTCTTC.

This chain joins TRBV2 and TRBJ2-7; 11 bases align to TRBD2. Germline-derived CDR1 and CDR2 are SNHLY and FYNNEI. This CDR3 spans 14 amino acids. J gave up 2 bases and V 7 bases, and 4 bases lay outside the gene matches. The chain's CDR3 is CASTGTSGTYEQYF. The CDR3 DNA is TGTGCCAGCACCGGGACTAGCGGAACCTACGAGCAGTACTTC.

CDR3 region: CASSLGGGLAGQDTQYF. In DNA form, the CDR3 reads TGCGCCAGCAGCCTCGGGGGGGGACTAGCGGGACAAGATACGCAGTATTTT. V and J are TRBV4-1 and TRBJ2-3, with 13 bases identical to TRBD2. Germline V gene lookup returns CDR1 MGHRA and CDR2 YSYEKL. The junction had 9 bases not matched to a gene; V was cut back by 4 bases and J by 5 bases. CDR3 length equals 17 residues.

The CDR3 nucleotides are TGTGCCAGCAGCTTAGATAGCATTAGCGAGCAGTACTTC. It translates to CASSLDSISEQYF. This chain joins TRBV11-3 and TRBJ2-7; D gene uncertain. The CDR3 is made up of 13 amino acids. Germline assignment: CDR1 SGHNT and CDR2 YENEEA. The V and J ends lost 0 bases and 6 bases respectively, with 9 bases between them.

The chain recombines TRBV7-2 with TRBJ2-2, with TRBD2 matching 9 bases. The CDR3 spans 17 residues. V trimming: 0 bases; J trimming: 4 bases; junction bases outside the gene matches: 6. From germline, CDR1 is SGHTA and CDR2 FQGNSA. CDR3 loop: CASSLAAGGPSTGELFF. CDR3 nucleotides: TGTGCCAGCAGCTTAGCGGCGGGAGGGCCGAGCACCGGGGAGCTGTTTTTT.

This chain joins TRBV6-1 and TRBJ1-3; D remains unclear. CDR3 length: 12 residues. Germline CDR1 reads MNHNS; CDR2 reads SASEGT. V dropped 7 bases and J dropped 3 bases, with 7 bases sitting between them. CDR3 in DNA: TGTGCCAGCAAGACGGATGGAAACACCATATATTTT. This encodes CASKTDGNTIYF.

This clone was seen once. The chain uses TRBV9 and TRBJ1-1; 7 positions match TRBD1. This CDR3 is 14 amino acids long. V lost 1 base to trimming and J lost 1 base; unmatched junction nucleotides: 1. CDR1 is SGDLS, CDR2 YYNGEE, per germline. Here the CDR3 DNA reads TGTGCCAGCAGCGTAACAGGGGCGAACACTGAAGCTTTCTTT. Translated: CASSVTGANTEAFF.

The CDR3 sequence is CASRQGEKETQYF. The CDR3 DNA is TGTGCCAGCAGACAGGGCGAAAAAGAGACCCAGTACTTC. The chain has TRBV6-5 and TRBJ2-5; tentative D call: TRBD1 (6 bases). The CDR3 has 13 amino acids. The germline V gene encodes CDR1 MNHEY and CDR2 SVGAGI. The germline V and J ends were trimmed by 6 bases and 3 bases, with 11 bases remaining between them.

This rearrangement joins TRBV6-1 to TRBJ2-5, with 8 bases fitting TRBD2. J was trimmed by 1 base and V by 4 bases; bases with no gene match: 17. The CDR3 totals 19 residues. The V gene's germline CDR1 is MNHNS and CDR2 SASEGT. CDR3 protein: CASSAGGELERGPQETQYF. DNA of the CDR3: TGTGCCAGCAGTGCCGGGGGGGAGCTAGAAAGGGGCCCCCAAGAGACCCAGTACTTC.

This chain connects TRBV7-9 to TRBJ1-1, with 9 positions matching TRBD1. CDR1 is SEHNR, CDR2 FQNEAQ, per germline (reference sequence). With 5 bases clipped from V and 4 bases from J, the junction kept 8 bases outside the gene matches. The CDR3 covers 15 residues. The CDR3: CASSTQGQGITEAFF. CDR3 coding DNA: TGTGCCAGCAGCACACAAGGACAGGGGATCACTGAAGCTTTCTTT.

This chain uses TRBV30 with TRBJ2-6; a possible D gene is TRBD2 (6 bases). Trimming removed 3 bases from V and 1 base from J, with 19 bases in between. Per the germline V gene, CDR1 is GTSNPN and CDR2 is SVGIG (reference sequence). The CDR3 totals 18 residues. This chain's CDR3 is CAWSQGLVFDSGANVLTF. The CDR3, as DNA: TGTGCCTGGAGCCAGGGACTTGTTTTTGATTCTGGGGCCAACGTCCTGACTTTC. Full variable domain (rest looked up from reference TRBV30 and TRBJ2-6): SQTIHQWPATLVQPVGSPLSLECTVEGTSNPNLYWYRQAAGRGLQLLFYSVGIGQISSEVPQNLSASRPQDRQFILSSKKLLLSDSGFYLCAWSQGLVFDSGANVLTFGAGSRLTVL.

This clone was picked up one time. The J gene is TRBJ2-7, the V gene TRBV28, with 7 bases that match TRBD1. The CDR3 contains 13 residues. The V gene end was trimmed by 10 bases and the J gene end by 2 bases; junction bases not matched to a gene: 8. CDR1 is MDHEN, CDR2 SYDVKM, per germline. CDR3 residues: CATHATGAYEQYF. The DNA for the CDR3 is TGTGCCACCCATGCCACAGGGGCCTACGAGCAGTACTTC.

The chain uses TRBV6-1 and TRBJ1-2; no clear D gene. V was pared by 4 bases and J by 4 bases, with 7 bases between. This CDR3 is 12 amino acids long. From germline, CDR1 is MNHNS and CDR2 SASEGT. CDR3 sequence (DNA): TGTGCCAGCAGTGTATTCCTCTATGGCTACACCTTC. Its translation: CASSVFLYGYTF.

At least ten counts were recorded for this clone. The chain combines TRBV29-1 with TRBJ2-7; perhaps D is TRBD1 or TRBD2 (5 bases each). The germline V gene has CDR1 SQVTM and CDR2 ANQGSEA. The CDR3 has 11 amino acids. CDR3 DNA: TGCAGTGCCGGGGACCTCTACGAGCAGTACTTC. Translating gives CSAGDLYEQYF.

In the case of this clone: Other DNA sequences within the sample encode an identical CDR3. This chain links TRBV18 with TRBJ2-5; 9 bases are a match to TRBD2. The CDR3 is made up of 14 amino acids. V dropped 3 bases and J dropped 1; count of bases not matched to a gene: 0. Germline CDR1 and CDR2: KGHSH and LQKENI. CDR3 sequence reads: CASSPTSGQETQYF. CDR3 nucleotides: TGTGCCAGCTCACCGACTAGCGGCCAAGAGACCCAGTACTTC.

CDR3 nucleotide sequence: TGCGCCAGCACCCAAGGGGTGGGGGGCCTCTACGAGCAGTACTTC. The encoded protein is CASTQGVGGLYEQYF. The chain uses TRBV5-1 and TRBJ2-7; the D gene could be TRBD1 or TRBD2 (6 bases each). The CDR3 has 15 amino acids. V lost 6 bases and J lost 3, with 19 bases in between. The germline gives CDR1 SGHRS, CDR2 YFSETQ.

The chain couples TRBV5-8 to TRBJ1-2, with D hard to call. V shed 2 bases and J shed 8 bases, with 16 bases lying between them. This CDR3 spans 14 amino acids. The germline V gene has CDR1 SGHTS and CDR2 YDEGEE. DNA of the CDR3: TGTGCCAGCAGCTTCCCGGGATTCCTTGGAGGCTACACCTTC. Residues: CASSFPGFLGGYTF.

This chain links TRBV10-2 with TRBJ2-3; D not certain. This CDR3 spans 11 amino acids. V was clipped by 8 bases and J by 2 bases, with 5 bases between them. Germline lookup yields CDR1 WSHSY and CDR2 SAAADI. In nucleotides, the CDR3 is TGCGCCAGCCATTACACAGATACGCAGTATTTT. Amino acids: CASHYTDTQYF.

The chain couples TRBV7-6 to TRBJ1-5, with D possibly TRBD1 on 5 matching bases. The germline V and J ends were trimmed by 1 base and 9 bases, with 7 bases remaining between them. The CDR3 runs 12 residues. Germline V CDR1 and CDR2: SGHVS, FNYEAQ. The DNA of the CDR3 is TGTGCCAGCAGCTTAGACGGGGGGCCCCAGCATTTT. It yields the protein CASSLDGGPQHF.

The gene calls are TRBV7-2 and TRBJ2-3, with 7 bases matching TRBD2. Looked up from germline, CDR1 is SGHTA and CDR2 is FQGNSA. The CDR3 contains 12 residues. The ends lost 4 bases at V and 14 bases at J; junction bases unmatched: 9. CDR3 amino acids: CASSSFPGGGYF. CDR3 in DNA: TGTGCCAGCAGCTCGTTTCCGGGAGGAGGGTATTTT.

This clone was seen repeatedly, ten times or more. V usage is TRBV15 and J usage is TRBJ1-5; D uncertain. Trimming stripped 6 bases from V and 6 bases from J, with 12 bases between. The CDR3 covers 13 residues. The germline V gene has CDR1 LNHNV and CDR2 YYDKDF (reference sequence). Here the CDR3 DNA reads TGTGCCACCAGTCAACAAAGAGGTCAGCCCCAGCATTTT. The encoded protein is CATSQQRGQPQHF.

This clone has only one observation. V and J are TRBV27 and TRBJ2-3, with 13 bases fitting TRBD2. This CDR3 has 17 amino acids. Trimming took 4 bases from V and 5 from J; bases not matched to a gene: 9. Germline V gives CDR1 MNHEY, CDR2 SMNVEV (reference sequence). CDR3 in DNA: TGTGCCAGCAGTTCTCTAGGACTAGCGGGGGCTAGAGATACGCAGTATTTT. The encoded protein is CASSSLGLAGARDTQYF.